The sequence of this T cell receptor beta chain was determined in a study of a mutant IDH1 vaccine in newly diagnosed glioma. Study results and limitations: Any relationship between pseudoprogression and changes in top peripheral T cell clonotypes seemed absent.

Assay used: immunoSEQ multiplex PCR; TCRdb lists only in-frame clones, some missing. The sample has about 33,000 clones, about 85% seen once; the top ten hold about 4.9%. A note on this clone: Its antigen is undetermined.

Time point of the sample: baseline, week 1 (first vaccination visit). Noted treatment: pre-vaccination baseline after standard-of-care therapy. V lost 5 bases and J 4 bases, leaving 14 bases between the germline ends. The CDR3 loop spans 15 amino acids. CDR1 MNHEY and CDR2 SVGAGI come from the germline V gene. Sample: PBMCs, taken from a glioma patient treated with radiotherapy, temozolomide or both. V gene TRBV6-5 combines with J gene TRBJ1-4, with D maybe TRBD1 (6 bases). The sequence was collected from a woman aged 40-49 years with glioma. The CDR3 DNA reads as TGTGCCAGCAGTCCCCGACAGGCAATTAATGAAAAACTGTTTTTT. It yields the protein CASSPRQAINEKLFF.